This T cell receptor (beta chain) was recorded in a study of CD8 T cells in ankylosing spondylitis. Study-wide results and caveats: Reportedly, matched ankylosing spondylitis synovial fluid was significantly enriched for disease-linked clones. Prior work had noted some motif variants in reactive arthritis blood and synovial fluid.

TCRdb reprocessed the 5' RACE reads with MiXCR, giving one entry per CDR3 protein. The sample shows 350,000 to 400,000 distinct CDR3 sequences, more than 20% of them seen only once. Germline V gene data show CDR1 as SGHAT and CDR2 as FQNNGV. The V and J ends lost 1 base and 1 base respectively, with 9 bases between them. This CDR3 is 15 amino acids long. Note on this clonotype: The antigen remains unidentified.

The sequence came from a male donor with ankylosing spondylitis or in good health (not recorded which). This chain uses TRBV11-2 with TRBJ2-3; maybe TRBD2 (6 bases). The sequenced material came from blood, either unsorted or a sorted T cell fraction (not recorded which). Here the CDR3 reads CASSLGERGTDTQYF. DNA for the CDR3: TGTGCCAGCAGCTTAGGGGAGCGGGGCACAGATACGCAGTATTTT.